The 11 T cell receptor beta chains reported below all come from one sample, sequenced in a study of cytomegalovirus exposure and HLA in healthy donors. The PCR was carried out with 60 Vbeta primers and 13 Jbeta primers. This table comes from immunoSEQ multiplex PCR, and its TCRdb copy is limited to in-frame clones, with some not included. The sample lists 100,000 to 150,000 clones; roughly 76% were seen once. Sequenced input: PBMCs. These receptors were collected from a woman in her forties or fifties in good health and CMV-seronegative.

This chain connects TRBV28 to TRBJ1-5; 7 bases align to TRBD1. Germline CDR1 is MDHEN and CDR2 is SYDVKM. CDR3 length equals 15 residues. The junction had 7 bases not matched to a gene; V was cut back by 5 bases and J by 3 bases. CDR3 in amino acids: CASSPRTGPNQPQHF. CDR3 in DNA: TGTGCCAGCAGTCCTCGGACAGGCCCCAATCAGCCCCAGCATTTT.

The chain has TRBV7-2 and TRBJ2-7; 10 nucleotides align to TRBD1. The length of the CDR3 is 18 residues. With 5 bases clipped from V and 0 bases from J, the junction kept 13 bases outside the gene matches. Germline V gene lookup returns CDR1 SGHTA and CDR2 FQGNSA. The CDR3 protein is CASSPTVGTGEPSYEQYF. The CDR3 region has the DNA TGTGCCAGCAGCCCGACCGTGGGGACAGGGGAACCCTCCTACGAGCAGTACTTC.

The chain joins TRBV27 to TRBJ2-1, with D possibly matching TRBD2 (6 bases). The V gene lost 4 bases and the J gene lost 0 bases, with 13 bases spanning the gap. Germline CDR1 MNHEY, CDR2 SMNVEV (reference sequence). The CDR3 contains 16 residues. The CDR3 DNA is TGTGCCAGCAGTTCCATAATTAGCGGCTCCTACAATGAGCAGTTCTTC. It specifies CASSSIISGSYNEQFF.

The V gene is TRBV4-3, the J gene TRBJ1-1; D may be TRBD1 (5 bases). The CDR3 length is 13 residues. V was shortened by 3 bases and J by 2 bases, with 7 bases between the two germline ends. Germline V gene data show CDR1 as LGHNA and CDR2 as YSLEER. The CDR3 sequence: CASSQTANTEAFF. CDR3 nucleotide sequence: TGCGCCAGCAGCCAGACAGCTAACACTGAAGCTTTCTTT.

The CDR3 DNA sequence: TGTGCCAGCAGTTTACTAGTATCCGGGGGTGGCGAGCAGTACTTC. It is translated as CASSLLVSGGGEQYF. This chain joins TRBV28 and TRBJ2-7; perhaps TRBD2 as D (6 bases). The CDR3 totals 15 residues. The V gene's germline CDR1 is MDHEN and CDR2 SYDVKM. With 2 bases removed from V and 6 bases from J, the gap between germline ends came to 17 bases.

The chain is built from TRBV27 and TRBJ2-1; TRBD2 agrees at 8 bases. This CDR3 is built from 14 residues. The germline V gene encodes CDR1 MNHEY and CDR2 SMNVEV (reference sequence). Trimming at V came to 6 bases and at J to 8 bases, leaving 9 bases not matched to a gene. As DNA, the CDR3 is TGTGCCAGCAGCCTAGCGGGCTATCGCTATGAGCAGTTCTTC. Amino acids: CASSLAGYRYEQFF.

The V gene is TRBV9, the J gene TRBJ1-4, with D unresolved. Germline V gene sequence: CDR1 SGDLS, CDR2 YYNGEE. The CDR3 runs 17 residues. Trimming removed 0 bases at V and 10 bases at J, with 22 bases between. The CDR3 here is CASSVGSGWEEHVKLFF. The CDR3 DNA sequence: TGTGCCAGCAGCGTAGGTTCGGGGTGGGAGGAGCACGTAAAACTGTTTTTT. The whole variable domain, remainder taken from reference TRBV9 and TRBJ1-4, is DSGVTQTPKHLITATGQRVTLRCSPRSGDLSVYWYQQSLDQGLQFLIQYYNGEERAKGNILERFSAQQFPDLHSELNLSSLELGDSALYFCASSVGSGWEEHVKLFFGSGTQLSVL.

V gene TRBV11-2 combines with J gene TRBJ2-5; the match to TRBD2 covers 13 bases. The V segment lost 5 bases and the J segment 4 bases; nucleotides outside the gene matches: 10. The germline V gene encodes CDR1 SGHAT and CDR2 FQNNGV. The CDR3 length is 17 residues. The chain's CDR3 is CASSTWTSGSLRETQYF. The DNA of the CDR3 is TGTGCCAGCAGCACCTGGACTAGCGGGAGTCTTAGAGAGACCCAGTACTTC. Full variable domain (outside the CDR3, taken from reference TRBV11-2 and TRBJ2-5): EAGVAQSPRYKIIEKRQSVAFWCNPISGHATLYWYQQILGQGPKLLIQFQNNGVVDDSQLPKDRFSAERLKGVDSTLKIQPAKLEDSAVYLCASSTWTSGSLRETQYFGPGTRLLVL.

This clone was counted once. The chain employs TRBV13 and TRBJ2-1; D is uncertain. CDR1 PRHDT and CDR2 FYEKMQ come from the germline V gene (reference sequence). The CDR3 spans 16 residues. Trimming removed 5 bases from V and 0 bases from J, with 14 bases in between. CDR3 region: CASSRYYRSSYNEQFF. The DNA for the CDR3 is TGTGCCAGCAGCCGCTATTACCGGAGCTCCTACAATGAGCAGTTCTTC.

The CDR3 sequence: CAISEGGRGTDTQYF. The CDR3 nucleotides read TGTGCCATCAGTGAGGGCGGGAGAGGCACAGATACGCAGTATTTT. This rearrangement joins TRBV10-3 to TRBJ2-3; 7 bases are a match to TRBD2. CDR3 length: 15 amino acids. From germline, CDR1 is ENHRY and CDR2 SYGVKD. V was clipped by 2 bases and J by 1 base; unmatched bases: 3.

V and J are TRBV5-1 and TRBJ1-3; D gene unclear. CDR1 and CDR2 (germline): SGHRS, YFSETQ. The CDR3 is 14 amino acids. Trimming took off 4 bases at V and 0 bases at J, with 8 bases between the two ends. The CDR3 protein is CASSVQDSGNTIYF. CDR3 nucleotides: TGCGCCAGCAGCGTGCAGGACTCTGGAAACACCATATATTTT.